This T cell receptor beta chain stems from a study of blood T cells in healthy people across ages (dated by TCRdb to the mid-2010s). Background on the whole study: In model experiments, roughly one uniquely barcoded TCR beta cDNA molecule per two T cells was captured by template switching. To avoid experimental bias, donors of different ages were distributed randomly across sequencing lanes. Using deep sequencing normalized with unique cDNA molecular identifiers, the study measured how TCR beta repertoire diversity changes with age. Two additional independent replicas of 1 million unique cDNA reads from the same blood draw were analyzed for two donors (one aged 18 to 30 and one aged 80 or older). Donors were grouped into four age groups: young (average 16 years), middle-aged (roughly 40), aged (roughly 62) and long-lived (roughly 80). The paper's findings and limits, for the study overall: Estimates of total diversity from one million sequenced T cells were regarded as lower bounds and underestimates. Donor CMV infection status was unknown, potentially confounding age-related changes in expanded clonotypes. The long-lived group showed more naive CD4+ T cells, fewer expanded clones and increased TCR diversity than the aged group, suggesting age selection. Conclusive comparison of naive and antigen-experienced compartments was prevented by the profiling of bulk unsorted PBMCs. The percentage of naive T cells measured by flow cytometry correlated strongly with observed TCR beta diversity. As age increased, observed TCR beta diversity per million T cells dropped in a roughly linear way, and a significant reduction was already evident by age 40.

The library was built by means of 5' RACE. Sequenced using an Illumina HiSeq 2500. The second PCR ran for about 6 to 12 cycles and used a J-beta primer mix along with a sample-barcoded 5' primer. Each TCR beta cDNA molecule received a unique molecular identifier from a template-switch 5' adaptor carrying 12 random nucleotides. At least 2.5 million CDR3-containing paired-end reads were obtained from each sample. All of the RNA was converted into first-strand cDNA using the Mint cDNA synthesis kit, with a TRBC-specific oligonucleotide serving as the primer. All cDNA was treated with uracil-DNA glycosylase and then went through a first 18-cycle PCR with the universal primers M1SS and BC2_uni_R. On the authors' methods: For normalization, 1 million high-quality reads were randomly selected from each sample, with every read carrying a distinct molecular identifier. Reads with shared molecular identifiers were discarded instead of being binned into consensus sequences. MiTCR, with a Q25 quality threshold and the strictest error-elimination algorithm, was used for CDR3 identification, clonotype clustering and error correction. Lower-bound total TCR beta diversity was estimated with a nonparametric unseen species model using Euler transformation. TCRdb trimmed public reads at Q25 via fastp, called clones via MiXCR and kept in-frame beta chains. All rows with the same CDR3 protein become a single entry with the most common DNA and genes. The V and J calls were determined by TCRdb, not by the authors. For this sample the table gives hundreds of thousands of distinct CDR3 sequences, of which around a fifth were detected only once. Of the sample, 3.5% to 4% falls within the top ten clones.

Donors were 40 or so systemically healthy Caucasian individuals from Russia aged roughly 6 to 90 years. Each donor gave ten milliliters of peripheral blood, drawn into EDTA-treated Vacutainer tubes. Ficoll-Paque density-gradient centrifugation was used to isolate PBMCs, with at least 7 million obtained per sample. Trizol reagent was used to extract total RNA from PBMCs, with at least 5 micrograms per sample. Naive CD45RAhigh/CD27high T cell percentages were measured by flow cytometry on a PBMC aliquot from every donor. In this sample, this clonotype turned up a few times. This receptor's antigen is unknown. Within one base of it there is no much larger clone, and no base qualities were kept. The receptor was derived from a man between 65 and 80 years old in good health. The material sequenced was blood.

The nucleotides are TGCAGTAAACGACAGGGGACCACTGAAGCTTTCTTT. The resulting protein is CSKRQGTTEAFF. This chain is built from TRBV20-1 and TRBJ1-1; 8 bases in the junction line up with TRBD1. V is cut back by 8 bases and J by 4 bases, with 6 bases in the junction unmatched. Sequences DFQATT (CDR1) and SNEGSKA (CDR2) are obtained from the germline V gene (reference sequence). Including the terminal cysteine and phenylalanine, the CDR3 comprises 12 residues. Only the CDR3 part of the read is kept: 36 bases, read in frame from the first base.